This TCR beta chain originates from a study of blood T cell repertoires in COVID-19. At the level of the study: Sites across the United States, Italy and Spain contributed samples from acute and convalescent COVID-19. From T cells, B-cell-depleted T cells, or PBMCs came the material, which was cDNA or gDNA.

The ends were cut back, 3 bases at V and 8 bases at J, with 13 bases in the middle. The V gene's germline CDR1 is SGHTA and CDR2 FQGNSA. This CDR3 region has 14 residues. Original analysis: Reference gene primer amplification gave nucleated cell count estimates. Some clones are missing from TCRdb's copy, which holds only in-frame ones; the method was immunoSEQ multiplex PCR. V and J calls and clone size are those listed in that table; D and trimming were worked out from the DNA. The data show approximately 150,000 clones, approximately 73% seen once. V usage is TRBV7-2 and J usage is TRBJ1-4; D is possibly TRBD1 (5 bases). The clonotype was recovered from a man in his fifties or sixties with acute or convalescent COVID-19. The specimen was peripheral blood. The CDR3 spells CASSLGPGGEKLFF. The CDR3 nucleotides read TGTGCCAGCAGCTTGGGGCCGGGAGGCGAAAAACTGTTTTTT.